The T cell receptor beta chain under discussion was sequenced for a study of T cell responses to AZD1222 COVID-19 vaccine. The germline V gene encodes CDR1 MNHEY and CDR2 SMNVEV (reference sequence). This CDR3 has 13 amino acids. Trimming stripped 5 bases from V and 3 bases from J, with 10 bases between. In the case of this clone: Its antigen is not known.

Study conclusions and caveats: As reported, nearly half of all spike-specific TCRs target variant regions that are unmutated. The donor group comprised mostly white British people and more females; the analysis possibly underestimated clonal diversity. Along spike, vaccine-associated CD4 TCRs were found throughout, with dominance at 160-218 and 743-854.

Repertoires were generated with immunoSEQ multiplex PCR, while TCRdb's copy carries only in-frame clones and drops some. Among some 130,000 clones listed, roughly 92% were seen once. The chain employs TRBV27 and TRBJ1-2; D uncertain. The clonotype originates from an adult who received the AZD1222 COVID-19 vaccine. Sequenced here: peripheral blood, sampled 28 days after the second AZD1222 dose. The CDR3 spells CASSQNVDYGYTF. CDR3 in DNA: TGTGCCAGCAGTCAGAATGTTGACTATGGCTACACCTTC.